This T cell receptor (beta chain) was recovered during a study of CD8+ T cells in alopecia areata (dated 2018 in TCRdb). About the study as a whole: The treated patients took part in an open-label pilot trial in which moderate-to-severe alopecia areata was treated with oral tofacitinib at 5 to 10 mg twice daily. Patients received tofacitinib for 6 to 18 months and were then followed off drug for 6 months to check for delayed response and recurrence. For the treated patients, the SALT score, which quantifies what percentage of scalp surface area is affected, served as the measure of disease severity. In both human patients and the C3H/HeJ mouse model, the study applied high-throughput TCRbeta sequencing to look at T cell clonal expansion in alopecia areata. Human TCRbeta sequencing covered scalp tissue and sorted CD4+ and CD8+ peripheral blood T cells from patchy and totalis/universalis alopecia areata patients and healthy controls. Biopsies were taken from tofacitinib-treated patients at baseline and again at 4 and 24 weeks into treatment, and several of those patients also had a later scalp biopsy. Scalp clonality was compared across normal scalp (n=4), patchy alopecia areata scalp (n=8), and alopecia totalis/universalis scalp (n=8). The RNA source kit depended on sample type: the PAXgene miRNA kit for fixed scalp, the miRNeasy kit for PBMCs, and the RNeasy kit for mouse skin. TCRbeta CDR3 regions were amplified by immunoSEQ multiplex PCR using 35 Vbeta forward and 13 Jbeta reverse primers. What the work shows at the level of the full study, not this receptor alone: With tofacitinib, both scalp clonality and the number of expanded CD8+ clones among the top 100 scalp clones went down significantly. Higher clonality and more expanded CD8+ clones were observed in lesional scalp than in normal scalp, particularly in alopecia totalis/universalis, a finding suggestive of antigenic drive. During tofacitinib treatment, many expanded lesional clones stuck around in both scalp and blood, and this persistence may partly explain why relapse happens after treatment is stopped. Because the treated cohort was small and had just a single nonresponder, larger studies are needed to establish links between baseline CD8+ expansion and response. Unlike mouse skin, where gammadelta T cells dominate, normal human skin contains resident alphabeta T cells that get sequenced too, which complicates analysis of the scalp TCR repertoire. TCR sequences shared between patients were less clear than in mice, possibly partly because of HLA diversity in the patient population.

The treatment or condition label for this specimen denotes: oral pan-JAK inhibitor, 5-10 mg twice daily. Lesional scalp punch biopsies and peripheral blood were obtained from alopecia areata patients. PBMCs were isolated by density centrifugation and stained for CD3, CD4 and CD8, after which CD4+ and CD8+ T cells were sorted on a FACSAria. The trim is 2 bases for V and 2 bases for J, with a gap of 18 bases between the germline ends. The CDR3, cysteine through phenylalanine, is 17 amino acids long. Only CDR3 DNA remains: 51 bases, in frame from the first base. According to the germline V gene (reference sequence), CDR1 reads GTSNPN and CDR2 reads SVGIG. The library was generated by the immunoSEQ multiplex PCR assay. RNA was extracted from all samples and reverse transcribed into cDNA as template for TCR sequencing. First-strand cDNA was synthesized with SuperScript III using a 2:1 mix of oligo-dT and random hexamers. A synthetic immune receptor repertoire was used to measure amplification bias, and any remaining bias was corrected computationally. The paper's processing steps were these. Raw reads were preprocessed to remove errors, and CDR3 was defined by IMGT conventions from the conserved cysteine to phenylalanine. Clonality was calculated as 1 minus Shannon entropy normalized by log2 of the number of productive unique TCRs. Whether each scalp clone was CD4 or CD8 was inferred by checking scalp TCRbeta sequences against the CD4 and CD8 repertoires from sorted blood. TCRdb limited this immuneACCESS table to in-frame rearrangements with V and J called. A share of clones is missing; checked studies link under half to unresolved V genes, and the rest is unexplained. The V and J calls and clone size were taken over from that table, and D and trimming were inferred from the DNA. This sample gives 250,000 to 350,000 clones in total; 60% of them show up just once. About 0.93% of the sample is in the top ten clones.

Turning to this clone: The antigen it binds to is not known. Base qualities are not recorded, but no much larger clone differs from it by a single base.

The specimen comprised CD4+ T cells sorted from blood, sampled around week 52, from a patient treated with tofacitinib. This clonotype was sampled from a human donor with alopecia areata. The chain links TRBV30 with TRBJ1-4; the D segment could be TRBD1, given 6 matching bases. The bases read TGTGCCTGGAGTACCGACAGGACACTCCGGACTAATGAAAAACTGTTTTTT. Its protein product is CAWSTDRTLRTNEKLFF.